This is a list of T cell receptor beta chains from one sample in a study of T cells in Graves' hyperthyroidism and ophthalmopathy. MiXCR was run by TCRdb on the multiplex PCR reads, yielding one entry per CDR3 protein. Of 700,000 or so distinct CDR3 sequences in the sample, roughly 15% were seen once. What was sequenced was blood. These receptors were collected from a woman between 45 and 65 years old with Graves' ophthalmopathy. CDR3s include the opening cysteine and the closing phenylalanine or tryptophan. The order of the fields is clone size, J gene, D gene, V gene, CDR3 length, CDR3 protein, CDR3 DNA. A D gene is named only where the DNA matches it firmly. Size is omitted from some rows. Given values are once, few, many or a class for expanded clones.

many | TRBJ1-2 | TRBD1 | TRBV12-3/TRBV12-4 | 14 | CASSYWDRDYGYTF | TGTGCCAGCAGTTACTGGGACAGGGACTATGGCTACACCTTC
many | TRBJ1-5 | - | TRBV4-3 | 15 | CASSQDSSADQPQHF | TGCGCCAGCAGCCAAGATTCATCAGCTGATCAGCCCCAGCATTTT
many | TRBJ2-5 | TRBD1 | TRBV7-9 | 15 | CASRPGQGFEETQYF | TGTGCCAGCAGGCCGGGACAGGGGTTTGAGGAGACCCAGTACTTC
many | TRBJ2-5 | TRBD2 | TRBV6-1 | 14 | CASSHNLAGETQYF | TGTGCCAGCAGTCATAACCTAGCGGGAGAGACCCAGTACTTC
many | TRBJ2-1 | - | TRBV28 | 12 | CASSPPQGKQFF | TGTGCCAGCAGTCCCCCACAGGGAAAGCAGTTCTTC
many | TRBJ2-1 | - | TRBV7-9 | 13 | CASSSVLNNEQFF | TGTGCCAGCAGCTCCGTACTAAACAATGAGCAGTTCTTC
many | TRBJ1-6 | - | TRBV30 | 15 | CAWSGQQRHNSPLHF | TGTGCCTGGAGTGGCCAACAGAGACATAATTCACCCCTCCACTTT
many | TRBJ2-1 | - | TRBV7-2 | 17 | CASSLSGGRGSYNEQFF | TGTGCCAGCAGCTTAAGTGGGGGGCGCGGCTCCTACAATGAGCAGTTCTTC
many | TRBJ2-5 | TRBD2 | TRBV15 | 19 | CATSRVGTGGARREETQYF | TGTGCCACCAGCAGAGTGGGAACGGGAGGCGCCCGACGAGAAGAGACCCAGTACTTC
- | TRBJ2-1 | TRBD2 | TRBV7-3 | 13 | CASSFQREGHQFF | TGTGCCAGCAGCTTTCAGCGGGAGGGCCATCAGTTCTTC
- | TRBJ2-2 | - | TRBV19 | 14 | CASSGASGTGELFF | TGTGCCAGTAGCGGGGCCTCCGGGACCGGGGAGCTGTTTTTT
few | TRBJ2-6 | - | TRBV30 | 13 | CAWSVSGANVLTF | TGTGCCTGGAGTGTTTCTGGGGCCAACGTCCTGACTTTC
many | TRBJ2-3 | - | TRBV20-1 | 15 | CSASRPPSSTDTQYF | TGCAGTGCTAGTCGCCCGCCCTCTAGCACAGATACGCAGTATTTT
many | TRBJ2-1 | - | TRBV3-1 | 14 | CASSQDLGFDEQFF | TGTGCCAGCAGCCAAGATCTAGGTTTCGATGAGCAGTTCTTC
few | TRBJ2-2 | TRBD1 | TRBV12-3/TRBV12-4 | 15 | CASSPTGGGTGELFF | TGTGCCAGCAGTCCGACAGGGGGCGGCACCGGGGAGCTGTTTTTT
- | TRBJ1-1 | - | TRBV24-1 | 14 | CATSASAMNTEAFF | TGTGCCACCAGTGCTTCAGCTATGAACACTGAAGCTTTCTTT
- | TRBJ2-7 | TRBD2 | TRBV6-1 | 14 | CASRAGTSGRKQYF | TGTGCCAGCAGAGCCGGGACTAGCGGGAGGAAGCAGTACTTC
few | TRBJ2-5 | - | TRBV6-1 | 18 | CASSLIRGYGGPGETQYF | TGTGCCAGCAGTCTAATCCGGGGCTATGGGGGGCCCGGAGAGACCCAGTACTTC
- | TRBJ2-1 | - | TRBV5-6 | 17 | CASSPEQGLGSRNEQFF | TGTGCCAGCAGCCCAGAACAGGGTTTAGGGTCGCGCAATGAGCAGTTCTTC
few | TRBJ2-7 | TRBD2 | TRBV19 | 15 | CASSHLGLALYEQYF | TGTGCCAGTAGCCACCTGGGACTAGCGCTCTACGAGCAGTACTTC
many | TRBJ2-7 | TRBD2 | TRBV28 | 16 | CASRLPGLAGAGEQYF | TGTGCCAGCAGATTACCGGGACTAGCGGGAGCTGGGGAGCAGTACTTC
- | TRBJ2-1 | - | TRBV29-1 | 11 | CSVDPFNEQSF | TGCAGCGTTGACCCCTTCAATGAGCAGTCCTTC
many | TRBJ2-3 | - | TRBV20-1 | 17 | CSARDRAGEGSTDTQYF | TGCAGTGCTAGAGATCGGGCCGGAGAGGGGAGCACAGATACGCAGTATTTT
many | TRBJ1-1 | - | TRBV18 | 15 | CASSPEKAVNTEAFF | TGTGCCAGCTCCCCAGAGAAGGCAGTCAACACTGAAGCTTTCTTT
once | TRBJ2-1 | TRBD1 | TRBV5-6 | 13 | CASSKDRVGEQFF | TGTGCCAGCAGCAAGGACAGGGTAGGTGAGCAGTTCTTC
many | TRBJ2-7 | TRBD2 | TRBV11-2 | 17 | CASSSGLAGGYSYEQYF | TGTGCCAGCAGCTCCGGACTAGCGGGAGGTTACTCCTACGAGCAGTACTTC
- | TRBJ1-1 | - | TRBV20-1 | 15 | CSARMEEVGNTEAFF | TGCAGTGCTAGAATGGAGGAGGTCGGGAACACTGAAGCTTTCTTT
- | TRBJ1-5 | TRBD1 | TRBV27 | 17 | CASSPGTGEMSNQPRHF | TGTGCCAGCAGTCCCGGGACAGGGGAGATGAGCAATCAGCCCCGGCATTTT
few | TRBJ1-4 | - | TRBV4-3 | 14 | CASSPGPPDEKLFF | TGCGCCAGCAGCCCCGGGCCCCCGGATGAAAAACTGTTTTTT
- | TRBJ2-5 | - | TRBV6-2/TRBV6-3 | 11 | CASRTIETQYF | TGTGCCAGCAGGACAATAGAGACCCAGTACTTC
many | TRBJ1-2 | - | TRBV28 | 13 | CASSSDISYGYTF | TGTGCCAGCAGTTCGGACATCTCCTATGGCTACACCTTC
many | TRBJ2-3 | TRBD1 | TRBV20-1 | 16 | CSAKSSGQGQTDTQYF | TGCAGTGCCAAATCGTCCGGACAGGGTCAAACAGATACGCAGTATTTT
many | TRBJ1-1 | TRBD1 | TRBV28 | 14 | CASVTGGRNTEAFF | TGTGCCAGCGTAACAGGGGGCCGGAACACTGAAGCTTTCTTT
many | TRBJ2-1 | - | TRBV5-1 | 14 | CASSGSLETNEQFF | TGCGCCAGCAGCGGGAGTTTAGAGACCAATGAGCAGTTCTTC
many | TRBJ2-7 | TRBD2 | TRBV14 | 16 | CASSHSGSTSWYEQYF | TGTGCCAGCAGCCATAGCGGGAGTACGAGTTGGTACGAGCAGTACTTC
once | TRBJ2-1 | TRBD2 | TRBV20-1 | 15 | CSARVGLAGYNEQFF | TGCAGTGCTAGAGTCGGACTAGCGGGTTACAATGAGCAGTTCTTC
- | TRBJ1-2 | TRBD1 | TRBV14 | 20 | CASSQDLGGQGLRPNYGYTF | TGTGCCAGCAGCCAAGATCTCGGGGGACAGGGACTTCGCCCTAACTATGGCTACACCTTC
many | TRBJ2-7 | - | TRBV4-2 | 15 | CASSHRLGDLYEQYF | TGTGCCAGCAGCCACAGGTTGGGGGACCTCTACGAGCAGTACTTC
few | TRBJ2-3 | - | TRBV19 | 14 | CASRPPHSTDTQYF | TGTGCCAGTAGGCCACCACACAGCACAGATACGCAGTATTTT
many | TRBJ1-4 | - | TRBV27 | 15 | CASSFGVGTNEKLFF | TGTGCCAGCAGTTTTGGCGTCGGGACTAATGAAAAACTGTTTTTT
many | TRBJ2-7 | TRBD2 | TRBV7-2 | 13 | CASSYTSAYEQYF | TGTGCCAGCAGCTACACTAGCGCCTACGAGCAGTACTTC
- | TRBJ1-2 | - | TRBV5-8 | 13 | CASRPRGNYGYTF | TGTGCCAGCAGGCCGCGGGGCAACTATGGCTACACCTTC
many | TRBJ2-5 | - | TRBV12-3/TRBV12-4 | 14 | CASSRGFDKETQYF | TGTGCCAGCAGTCGGGGCTTCGATAAAGAGACCCAGTACTTC
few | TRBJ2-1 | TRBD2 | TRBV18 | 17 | CASSPFGTSGSYNEQFF | TGTGCCAGCTCACCATTCGGGACTAGCGGGAGTTACAATGAGCAGTTCTTC
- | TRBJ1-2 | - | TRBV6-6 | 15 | CASSYSYSPNYGYTF | TGTGCCAGCAGTTACTCGTACAGCCCTAACTATGGCTACACCTTC
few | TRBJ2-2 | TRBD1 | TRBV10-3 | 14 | CAINQGATTGELFF | TGTGCCATCAATCAGGGGGCTACCACCGGGGAGCTGTTTTTT
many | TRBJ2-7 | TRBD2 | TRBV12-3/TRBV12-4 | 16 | CASSFAREAPSYEQYF | TGTGCCAGCAGTTTTGCCCGGGAGGCCCCCTCCTACGAGCAGTACTTC
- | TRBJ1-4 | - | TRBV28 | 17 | CASSLGQPYATNEKLFF | TGTGCCAGCAGTTTAGGTCAGCCCTATGCAACTAATGAAAAACTGTTTTTT
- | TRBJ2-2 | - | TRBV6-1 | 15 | CALARGEGAVGELFF | TGTGCCCTAGCGCGGGGGGAGGGGGCCGTCGGGGAGCTGTTTTTT
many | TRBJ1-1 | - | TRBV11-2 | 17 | CASSFNLVGNGNTEAFF | TGTGCCAGCAGCTTTAATCTAGTGGGCAACGGGAACACTGAAGCTTTCTTT
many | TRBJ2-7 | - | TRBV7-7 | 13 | CASSLLTGDEQYF | TGTGCTAGCAGCTTACTGACAGGCGACGAGCAGTACTTC
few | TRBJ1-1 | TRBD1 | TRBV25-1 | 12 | CASSESNRGAFF | TGTGCCAGCAGTGAATCGAACAGGGGAGCTTTCTTT
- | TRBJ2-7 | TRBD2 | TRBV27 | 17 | CASSLFLTGTSGYEQYF | TGTGCCAGCAGTTTATTTCTCACCGGGACTAGCGGCTACGAGCAGTACTTC
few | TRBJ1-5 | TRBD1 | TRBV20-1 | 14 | CSATPPDRAQPQHF | TGCAGTGCTACTCCACCTGACAGGGCTCAGCCCCAGCATTTT
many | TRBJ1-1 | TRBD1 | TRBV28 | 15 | CASSPSDREGTEAFF | TGTGCCAGCAGTCCCTCGGACAGGGAGGGCACTGAAGCTTTCTTT